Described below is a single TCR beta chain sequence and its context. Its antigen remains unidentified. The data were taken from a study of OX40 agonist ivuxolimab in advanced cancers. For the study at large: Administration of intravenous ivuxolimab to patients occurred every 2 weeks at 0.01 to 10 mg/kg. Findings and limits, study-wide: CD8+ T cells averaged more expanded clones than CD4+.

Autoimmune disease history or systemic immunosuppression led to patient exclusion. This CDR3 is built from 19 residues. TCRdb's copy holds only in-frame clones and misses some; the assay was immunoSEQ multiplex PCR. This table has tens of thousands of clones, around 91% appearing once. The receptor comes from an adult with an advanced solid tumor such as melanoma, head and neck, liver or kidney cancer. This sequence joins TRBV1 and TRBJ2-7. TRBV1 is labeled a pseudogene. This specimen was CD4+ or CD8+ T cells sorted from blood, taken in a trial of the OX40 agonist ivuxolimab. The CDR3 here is CTSSQVQLYSQGPGYEQYF. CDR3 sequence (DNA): TGCACCAGCAGCCAAGTACAGTTATACTCCCAGGGACCCGGATACGAGCAGTACTTC.